Presented here are 28 T cell receptor beta chains from one specimen sequenced in a study of control samples from healthy donors and cancer patients. Profiling relied on immunoSEQ multiplex PCR, and the TCRdb table lists in-frame clones only, not all of them. The sample lists around 150,000 clones, approximately 86% occurring once. Source material: blood. The origin of the receptors is a man in his late teens or twenties in good health.

The count of this clone is one. The chain is built from TRBV4-3 and TRBJ1-2; 9 nucleotides agree with TRBD1. Germline assignment: CDR1 LGHNA and CDR2 YSLEER. The V gene end was trimmed by 1 base and the J gene end by 4 bases; junction bases not matched to a gene: 7. The CDR3 length is 16 residues. CDR3 nucleotide sequence: TGCGCCAGCAGCCAAGGCAGGAGGGGACAGGGCTATGGCTACACCTTC. It translates to CASSQGRRGQGYGYTF.

This chain uses TRBV2 with TRBJ2-1, with TRBD2 matching over 9 bases. In germline, CDR1 is SNHLY, CDR2 FYNNEI. The ends lost 3 bases at V and 4 bases at J; junction bases unmatched: 7. The CDR3 extends over 16 amino acids. In DNA, the CDR3 is TGTGCCAGCAGTGAGTGGCGGGGGGGCCCATACAATGAGCAGTTCTTC. It yields the protein CASSEWRGGPYNEQFF. The full variable domain, its missing parts supplied by reference TRBV2 and TRBJ2-1, is EPEVTQTPSHQVTQMGQEVILRCVPISNHLYFYWYRQILGQKVEFLVSFYNNEISEKSEIFDDQFSVERPDGSNFTLKIRSTKLEDSAMYFCASSEWRGGPYNEQFFGPGTRLTVL.

The chain employs TRBV2 and TRBJ2-1, with D tentatively TRBD1 (5 bases). With 7 bases removed from V and 5 bases from J, the gap between germline ends came to 18 bases. Per the germline V gene, CDR1 is SNHLY and CDR2 is FYNNEI. The CDR3 totals 15 residues. CDR3 DNA sequence: TGTGCCAGCATCGTCCAGGGCGGCCTAAACAATGAGCAGTTCTTC. Protein: CASIVQGGLNNEQFF.

The gene calls are TRBV5-5 and TRBJ2-7; D may correspond to TRBD1 or TRBD2 (6 bases each). The CDR3 is 14 residues long. V was trimmed by 2 bases and J by 3 bases, leaving 12 bases between them. Germline CDR1 is SGHKS and CDR2 is YYEKEE (reference sequence). CDR3 bases: TGTGCCAGCAGCTTCGGGGGCCTAGGCTACGAGCAGTACTTC. Amino acid sequence: CASSFGGLGYEQYF.

The rearrangement joins TRBV4-3 to TRBJ1-1; 9 nucleotides line up with TRBD1. After removal of 4 bases from V and 5 bases from J, the junction contained 5 bases not matched to a gene. The CDR3 runs to 14 residues. Germline CDR1 is LGHNA and CDR2 is YSLEER. CDR3 DNA: TGCGCCAGCAGCCCGGGACAGGGTTGGACTGAAGCTTTCTTT. Translating gives CASSPGQGWTEAFF.

This clone rates as medium-sized. V and J are TRBV11-3 and TRBJ2-7; a possible D gene is TRBD2 (5 bases). CDR3 length: 14 residues. Trimming cost V 2 bases and J 2 bases, with 10 bases left between them. Germline V lookup: CDR1 SGHNT, CDR2 YENEEA. The CDR3 DNA sequence: TGTGCCAGCAGCTTAAGTGAGGGAACCTACGAGCAGTACTTC. Translated, it gives CASSLSEGTYEQYF.

In nucleotides, the CDR3 is TGCGCCAGCAGCCAAGCCACAGGGGCTGACTACGAGCAGTACTTC. Its protein is CASSQATGADYEQYF. V is TRBV4-3 and J is TRBJ2-7, with 7 bases that match TRBD1. V trimming: 1 base; J trimming: 3 bases; junction bases outside the gene matches: 6. The CDR3 extends over 15 amino acids. From germline, CDR1 is LGHNA and CDR2 YSLEER.

The V call is TRBV28, the J call TRBJ2-1; TRBD2 agrees at 7 bases. The CDR3 runs to 15 residues. Germline V gene lookup returns CDR1 MDHEN and CDR2 SYDVKM. With V trimmed by 8 bases and J by 9 bases, 16 bases remained unmatched. As DNA, the CDR3 is TGTGCCAGCGGCTACCTCATCGGGCCGGGGGGTGAGCAGTTCTTC. It specifies CASGYLIGPGGEQFF. Full variable domain (missing parts from reference TRBV28 and TRBJ2-1): DVKVTQSSRYLVKRTGEKVFLECVQDMDHENMFWYRQDPGLGLRLIYFSYDVKMKEKGDIPEGYSVSREKKERFSLILESASTNQTSMYLCASGYLIGPGGEQFFGPGTRLTVL.

V is TRBV5-1 and J is TRBJ1-4, with 8 bases identical to TRBD1. Germline assignment: CDR1 SGHRS and CDR2 YFSETQ. The trim removed 8 bases at V and 8 bases at J, leaving 8 bases unmatched. The CDR3 is 13 residues long. The CDR3 loop reads CASGQGEGEKLFF. Here the CDR3 DNA reads TGCGCCAGTGGACAGGGAGAAGGAGAAAAACTGTTTTTT.

V is TRBV6-2 or TRBV6-3 and J is TRBJ1-4, with D tentatively TRBD1 (5 bases). This CDR3 contains 14 residues. Trimming removed 6 bases at V and 7 bases at J, with 15 bases between. Looked up from germline, CDR1 is MNHEY and CDR2 is SVGEGT. The CDR3 protein is CASSPDPGGEKLFF. For the CDR3, the DNA is TGTGCCAGCAGCCCGGACCCTGGGGGTGAAAAACTGTTTTTT.

This chain joins TRBV6-6 and TRBJ2-2, with 8 bases identical to TRBD1. This CDR3 contains 15 residues. V shed 2 bases and J 7 bases; nucleotides not matched to a gene: 6. CDR1 is MNHNY and CDR2 is SVGAGI in the germline V gene (reference sequence). CDR3 sequence reads: CASSYGQGRGGELFF. CDR3 nucleotide sequence: TGTGCCAGCAGTTACGGACAGGGTAGGGGCGGGGAGCTGTTTTTT.

The chain carries TRBV23-1 and TRBJ1-1; D may be TRBD1 (5 bases). TRBV23-1 is an open reading frame, and its role is uncertain. Trimming pared 0 bases from V and 5 bases from J, leaving 19 bases between. The CDR3 totals 17 residues. CDR3 DNA sequence: TGCGCCAGCAGTCAATCGTTGAGGGGCAGAGGCTTAACTGAAGCTTTCTTT. Translation: CASSQSLRGRGLTEAFF.

This sequence joins TRBV7-2 and TRBJ2-5, with D possibly matching TRBD1 (5 bases). The ends were cut back, 6 bases at V and 5 bases at J, with 22 bases in the middle. Germline CDR1 and CDR2: SGHTA and FQGNSA. There are 16 residues in the CDR3. The CDR3 loop reads CASSLNWADPGETQYF. The CDR3 DNA sequence: TGTGCCAGCAGTTTAAATTGGGCAGACCCAGGGGAGACCCAGTACTTC.

A word on this clone: The same CDR3 also results from other DNA sequences found in this sample. The V gene is TRBV2, the J gene TRBJ2-4; 8 bases agree with TRBD1. V shed 6 bases, J shed 7 bases, and the junction held 5 bases outside the gene matches. Germline loops: CDR1 SNHLY, CDR2 FYNNEI. The CDR3 runs to 13 residues. CDR3 nucleotides: TGTGCCAGCAGACTGGACAGGGAGAACATTCAGTACTTC. As protein: CASRLDRENIQYF.

This chain joins TRBV4-1 and TRBJ1-6; 7 positions agree with TRBD1. V lost 2 bases, J lost 8 bases, and 3 bases stayed unmatched. Per germline, CDR1 MGHRA and CDR2 YSYEKL. The CDR3 is 14 residues long. Written as DNA, the CDR3 is TGCGCCAGCAGCCAACGAGGGGGCGATTCACCCCTCCACTTT. Translating gives CASSQRGGDSPLHF.

The chain recombines TRBV28 with TRBJ1-2; perhaps TRBD1 as D (5 bases). The ends were cut back, 5 bases at V and 4 bases at J, with 17 bases in the middle. Germline V CDR1 and CDR2: MDHEN, SYDVKM. This CDR3 is 15 amino acids long. In DNA, the CDR3 is TGTGCCAGCAGTGAGCCGGCAGGGTGGGTCTATGGCTACACCTTC. Translated, it gives CASSEPAGWVYGYTF.

The chain uses TRBV28 and TRBJ1-5; possibly TRBD1 for D (5 bases). V was clipped by 1 base and J by 7 bases, with 14 bases between them. The CDR3 has 15 residues. The germline V gene encodes CDR1 MDHEN and CDR2 SYDVKM. The CDR3 bases are TGTGCCAGCAGTTTATTTGGGGGTAGAAAGCAGCCCCAGCATTTT. Translating gives CASSLFGGRKQPQHF. The full variable domain, completed using reference TRBV28 and TRBJ1-5, is DVKVTQSSRYLVKRTGEKVFLECVQDMDHENMFWYRQDPGLGLRLIYFSYDVKMKEKGDIPEGYSVSREKKERFSLILESASTNQTSMYLCASSLFGGRKQPQHFGDGTRLSIL.

The chain joins TRBV4-3 to TRBJ2-7, with D perhaps TRBD2 (6 bases). CDR3 length: 15 residues. The germline V and J ends were trimmed by 2 bases and 1 base, with 12 bases remaining between them. In germline, CDR1 is LGHNA, CDR2 YSLEER. Written as DNA, the CDR3 is TGCGCCAGCAGCCAAAGTCCGGGACTTTCCTACGAGCAGTACTTC. Translating gives CASSQSPGLSYEQYF.

The rearrangement joins TRBV30 to TRBJ1-1, with 7 bases aligning to TRBD1. This CDR3 comprises 15 residues. Germline-derived CDR1 and CDR2 are GTSNPN and SVGIG (reference sequence). The trim removed 0 bases at V and 5 bases at J, leaving 9 bases unmatched. CDR3 in DNA: TGTGCCTGGAGTGTTGTTAGGGGGCGTGGGACTGAAGCTTTCTTT. Translating gives CAWSVVRGRGTEAFF.

This clone has just one count. This chain uses TRBV28 with TRBJ2-3; 10 bases line up with TRBD2. The V gene's germline CDR1 is MDHEN and CDR2 SYDVKM. The CDR3 totals 16 residues. Germline trimming cut 5 bases from V and 4 bases from J; bases unmatched to any gene: 9. Here the CDR3 reads CASSPLAGEPPDTQYF. The CDR3 nucleotides are TGTGCCAGCAGTCCCCTAGCGGGGGAGCCCCCAGATACGCAGTATTTT.

This clone was recorded only once. The junction differs from germline at one of its ends, possibly a read error. The chain combines TRBV7-2 with TRBJ1-1, with 8 positions matching TRBD1. The germline CDR1 and CDR2 sequences are SGHTA and FQGNSA. The CDR3 runs to 12 residues. The DNA of the CDR3 is TGTGCCAGCAGCCTGGACAGGGCTGAGGCTTTCTTT. It is translated as CASSLDRAEAFF.

The table lists this clone with a few counts. The V call is TRBV12-3 or TRBV12-4, the J call TRBJ2-2; D unresolved. Trimming took 3 bases from V and 6 from J, leaving 2 bases between them. The CDR3 runs to 11 residues. DNA of the CDR3: TGTGCCAGCAGTTTCGCCGGGGAGCTGTTTTTT. Translated, it gives CASSFAGELFF.

In its sample, this clone was seen once. The V and J genes are TRBV4-3 and TRBJ2-2; 14 nucleotides agree with TRBD2. CDR3 size: 17 residues. Germline values: CDR1 LGHNA, CDR2 YSLEER. Unmatched junction bases numbered 5, after V lost 4 bases and J lost 4 bases. The CDR3 nucleotides are TGCGCCAGCAGCCCCTCAGGACTAGCGGGGGGCACCGGGGAGCTGTTTTTT. It is translated as CASSPSGLAGGTGELFF.

The chain links TRBV15 to TRBJ2-7; maybe TRBD2 (6 bases). The V end was cut by 8 bases, the J end by 3 bases, with 11 bases between. This CDR3 has 12 residues. CDR1 LNHNV and CDR2 YYDKDF come from the germline V gene (reference sequence). The CDR3 loop reads CATSDGGYEQYF. Here the CDR3 DNA reads TGTGCCACCTCGGACGGGGGCTACGAGCAGTACTTC.

The rearrangement links TRBV29-1 to TRBJ1-2; D unresolved. Germline values: CDR1 SQVTM, CDR2 ANQGSEA. V dropped 6 bases and J dropped 7 bases, with 12 bases sitting between them. CDR3 length: 11 amino acids. The CDR3 spells CSVGWVGGYTF. For the CDR3, the DNA is TGCAGCGTAGGGTGGGTCGGTGGCTACACCTTC. The complete variable domain, with remaining parts taken from reference TRBV29-1 and TRBJ1-2, reads SAVISQKPSRDICQRGTSLTIQCQVDSQVTMMFWYRQQPGQSLTLIATANQGSEATYESGFVIDKFPISRPNLTFSTLTVSNMSPEDSSIYLCSVGWVGGYTFGSGTRLTVV.

V is TRBV2 and J is TRBJ1-2; tentative D call: TRBD1 (5 bases). V lost 7 bases, J lost 4 bases, and 16 bases lay in between. This CDR3 comprises 14 residues. Looked up from germline, CDR1 is SNHLY and CDR2 is FYNNEI. For the CDR3, the DNA is TGTGCCAGCATTAGCTCCATGGGGGGCTATGGCTACACCTTC. Protein sequence: CASISSMGGYGYTF.

This chain links TRBV7-3 with TRBJ1-1; D unclear. The CDR3 consists of 13 residues. Trimming stripped 7 bases from V and 2 bases from J, with 11 bases between. CDR1 and CDR2 (germline): SGHTA, FQGTGA. CDR3 sequence reads: CASKQDQNTEAFF. The DNA for the CDR3 is TGTGCCAGCAAGCAGGATCAAAACACTGAAGCTTTCTTT.

This clone was seen a single time. The V gene is TRBV9, the J gene TRBJ1-4, with a weak D call TRBD1 (6 bases). The CDR3 covers 15 residues. Trimming removed 0 bases from V and 7 bases from J, with 13 bases in between. Germline CDR1 reads SGDLS; CDR2 reads YYNGEE. As DNA, the CDR3 is TGTGCCAGCAGCGTAGATACAGGGATCGGTGAAAAACTGTTTTTT. Its translation is CASSVDTGIGEKLFF.